This T cell receptor (beta chain) was retrieved from a study of blood T cell repertoires in COVID-19. On the study more broadly: In each case, the material was cDNA or gDNA derived from T cells, B-cell-depleted T cells, or PBMCs.

As originally analysed: The authors estimated nucleated cell counts from reference gene primer amplification. Data came from immunoSEQ multiplex PCR; TCRdb stores just in-frame clones and leaves some out. V, J and clone size were drawn from that table, and D and trimming were deduced from the DNA. The table records roughly 460,000 clones, approximately 90% of them present only once. Recruited during active infection, patients (from Seattle) were subsequently followed longitudinally. This sequence was found in a man between 18 and 29 years old with COVID-19, enrolled during active disease. Material for sequencing was peripheral blood.

The CDR3 protein is CASSEAASGPQETQYF. The DNA of the CDR3 is TGTGCCAGCAGTGAAGCCGCTAGCGGGCCACAAGAGACCCAGTACTTC. This rearrangement joins TRBV6-1 to TRBJ2-5; TRBD2 aligns across 8 bases. V lost 0 bases, J lost 2 bases, and 5 bases stayed unmatched. From germline, CDR1 is MNHNS and CDR2 SASEGT. CDR3 length: 16 residues.